The rows below give T cell receptor beta chains drawn from one sample of a study of cytomegalovirus exposure and HLA in healthy donors. This table comes from immunoSEQ multiplex PCR, and its TCRdb copy is limited to in-frame clones, with some not included. The profile shows approximately 160,000 clones, more than 60% of them singletons. The specimen sequenced was PBMCs. The receptors were sampled from a woman in her fifties or sixties in good health and CMV-seropositive. The CDR3 runs from the conserved cysteine through the conserved F or W. D genes are given only for firm matches. Expanded clones get a size class; other rows say once, few or many, or leave the size out.

clone_size d_call j_call v_call cdr3_nt cdr3_aa
. TRBD2 TRBJ2-1 TRBV14 TGTGCCAGCAGCCAAGATAGGCGGGGGGGCTCCTACAATGAGCAGTTCTTC CASSQDRRGGSYNEQFF
. TRBD1 TRBJ2-7 TRBV6-5 TGTGCCAGCAGCCCGGACGGGACAGGACACTACGAGCAGTACTTC CASSPDGTGHYEQYF
. TRBD1 TRBJ2-7 TRBV2 TGTGCCAGCAGGGGACAGGGAGGCCCCTACGAGCAGTACTTC CASRGQGGPYEQYF
. TRBD1 TRBJ1-2 TRBV28 TGTGCCAGCAGTTTAGGGGCTTCCGGGACAGGGTTTCGAGGCTACACCTTC CASSLGASGTGFRGYTF
. TRBD2 TRBJ2-1 TRBV13 TGTGCCAGCAGCTTCTCAGGACTAGCGGGAGGTCATGAGCAGTTCTTC CASSFSGLAGGHEQFF
few TRBD1 TRBJ1-2 TRBV29-1 TGCAGCGTTGGGGGACAGGGGGCTGTTGGCTACACCTTC CSVGGQGAVGYTF
. TRBD1 TRBJ1-2 TRBV6-5 TGTGCCAGCAGCACCGGACAGGGCTATGGCTACACCTTC CASSTGQGYGYTF
. . TRBJ1-4 TRBV28 TGTGCCAGCAAATTGAGGGCGGGTTCTAATGAAAAACTGTTTTTT CASKLRAGSNEKLFF
few . TRBJ1-1 TRBV6-6 TGTGCATCGATTGGGGCCGGGAACACTGAAGCTTTCTTT CASIGAGNTEAFF
. . TRBJ1-3 TRBV30 TGTGCCTGGAGGGACAGCAGATCTGGAAACACCATATATTTT CAWRDSRSGNTIYF
. . TRBJ2-5 TRBV30 TGTGCCTGGAGTATCCGGGGGGCCGGGGAGACCCAGTACTTC CAWSIRGAGETQYF
. TRBD2 TRBJ2-6 TRBV6-4 TGTGCCAGCAGTCTAGCGGGCGGGCTTTCTGGGGCCAACGTCCTGACTTTC CASSLAGGLSGANVLTF
. TRBD1 TRBJ2-2 TRBV9 TGTGCCAGCAGCGTCCAACAGGGGGCCACCGGGGAGCTGTTTTTT CASSVQQGATGELFF
few TRBD2 TRBJ2-7 TRBV7-8 TGTGCCAGCAGCTCTCGCCGACTAGCGGGATACGAGCAGTACTTC CASSSRRLAGYEQYF
few TRBD1 TRBJ2-7 TRBV7-9 TGTGCCAGCAGCTTAGCACAGGGACAGCTCGAGCAGTACTTC CASSLAQGQLEQYF
. . TRBJ2-1 TRBV7-2 TGTGCCAGCAGCTTAGGACACGCCAATGAGCAGTTCTTC CASSLGHANEQFF
. . TRBJ2-1 TRBV6-4 TGTGCCGACCGAAGCCGGAGTAATGAGCAGTTCTTC CADRSRSNEQFF
. . TRBJ2-7 TRBV27 TGTGCCAGCAGTTTGCCGGGACACCTTTACGAGCAGTACTTC CASSLPGHLYEQYF
. . TRBJ1-2 TRBV27 TGTGCCAGCAGTCAAAACGCAGGGTGGTATGGCTACACCTTC CASSQNAGWYGYTF
. . TRBJ2-1 TRBV25-1 TGTGCCAGCAGTGACTACGGGGTTCCATGGTCCTACAATGAGCAGTTCTTC CASSDYGVPWSYNEQFF
few TRBD2 TRBJ2-1 TRBV11-2 TGTGCCAGCAGCCCTAGCGGGGGGGGCTACAATGAGCAGTTCTTC CASSPSGGGYNEQFF
. . TRBJ2-5 TRBV5-4 TGTGCCAGCAGCTTGGAGGCAGGGCGGGAGACCCAGTACTTC CASSLEAGRETQYF
. TRBD1 TRBJ1-2 TRBV29-1 TGCAGCGTCCGGGACAGCGCCGTCGGAGGCTACACCTTC CSVRDSAVGGYTF
. TRBD1 TRBJ1-2 TRBV5-1 TGCGCCAGCAGCCTTGGACAGGGGGCTGATGGCTACACCTTC CASSLGQGADGYTF
. . TRBJ2-7 TRBV7-6 TGTGCCAGCAGCTTAGCCGCGGGGCCGACCTACGAGCAGTACTTC CASSLAAGPTYEQYF
once TRBD1 TRBJ1-2 TRBV5-1 TGCGCCAGCAGCTTGGAAGGACAGGGGGCTGGTGGCTACACCTTC CASSLEGQGAGGYTF
. TRBD2 TRBJ2-7 TRBV6-4 TGTGCCAGCGCACTAGCGGGGGGCTCCGAGCAGTACTTC CASALAGGSEQYF
. TRBD2 TRBJ2-2 TRBV4-3 TGCGCCAGCAGCCAAGATCTGCGGGGTAGCGGGGGGGCCCTCGACACCGGGGAGCTGTTTTTT CASSQDLRGSGGALDTGELFF
. TRBD1 TRBJ2-5 TRBV7-9 TGTGCCAGCAGCCGGGGACAGAACCAAGAGACCCAGTACTTC CASSRGQNQETQYF
. TRBD1 TRBJ1-2 TRBV28 TGTGCCAGCAGTTTAAGGGACAGGGGGTTCTATGGCTACACCTTC CASSLRDRGFYGYTF
few TRBD1 TRBJ2-3 TRBV28 TGTGCCAGCAGTTCCCCCGGGACAGGGGCGGGAGATACGCAGTATTTT CASSSPGTGAGDTQYF
few . TRBJ1-1 TRBV7-8 TGTGCCAGCAGCCCAGTGGGGGCGGACACTGAAGCTTTCTTT CASSPVGADTEAFF
. . TRBJ1-6 TRBV11-3 TGTGCCAGCAGCCTCACCCCCGACAGGCTAGCCCTCCACTTT CASSLTPDRLALHF
. . TRBJ1-5 TRBV18 TGTGCCAGCTCACAAAACAGGGATGGCAATCAGCCCCAGCATTTT CASSQNRDGNQPQHF
. . TRBJ1-1 TRBV4-3 TGCGCCAGCAGCCGAGCGGGGAACACTGAAGCTTTCTTT CASSRAGNTEAFF
. TRBD2 TRBJ2-6 TRBV28 TGTGCCAGTGGGACTACAGGAAGCTCTGGGGCCAACGTCCTGACTTTC CASGTTGSSGANVLTF
once TRBD2 TRBJ2-7 TRBV9 TGTGCCAGCAGCGTGGGGACTAGCAGCTACTCCTACGAGCAGTACTTC CASSVGTSSYSYEQYF
. TRBD1 TRBJ2-5 TRBV11-3 TGTGCCAGCAGCTCCGCCCTACACACCGGGACAGTCCAAGAGACCCAGTACTTC CASSSALHTGTVQETQYF
. TRBD1 TRBJ2-7 TRBV10-3 TGTGCCATCAGCGGGGACAGGGGCGAGCAGTACTTC CAISGDRGEQYF
. TRBD1 TRBJ1-3 TRBV9 TGTGCCAGCAGCGTCAGGGGGTCCGGAGGAAACACCATATATTTT CASSVRGSGGNTIYF
few TRBD2 TRBJ2-3 TRBV18 TGTGCCAGCTCACCCGGGAGGGCAGATACGCAGTATTTT CASSPGRADTQYF